The clone carrying this TCR beta chain was seen a handful of times. The data were taken from a study of identical twins. A universal primer site arose from template switching, and cDNA bore unique molecular identifiers. TCRdb re-called the 5' RACE reads through MiXCR, storing one row per CDR3 protein. The table lists 350,000 or so distinct CDR3 sequences, about 9% of them singletons, with approximately 8.9% in the top ten. The junction had 11 bases not matched to a gene; V was cut back by 6 bases and J by 9 bases. The CDR3 extends over 13 amino acids. Germline V CDR1 and CDR2: DFQATT, SNEGSKA (reference sequence).

This clonotype was obtained from a woman between 45 and 60 years old in good health. The material sequenced was naive T cells sorted from blood. This sequence joins TRBV20-1 and TRBJ2-1, with TRBD2 matching over 7 bases. The CDR3 protein is CSAGGSLLGEQFF. CDR3 sequence (DNA): TGCAGTGCGGGGGGGAGCCTCCTGGGTGAGCAGTTCTTC.